The clone carrying this T cell receptor beta chain has a handful of counts. The antigen is unknown. MiXCR, applied by TCRdb to the RT-PCR reads, yields one record per CDR3 protein. The sample contains approximately 290,000 distinct CDR3 sequences, 20% to 25% of which appear only once. This sample is drawn from a study of response to subunit inactivated influenza vaccine. Germline V gene lookup returns CDR1 MNHEY and CDR2 SVGAGI. Trimming removed 4 bases at V and 0 bases at J, with 10 bases between. There are 15 residues in the CDR3. General study points: Few new T cells, the authors suggested, are recruited by each seasonal influenza vaccination.

The V call is TRBV6-5, the J call TRBJ1-5; a possible D gene is TRBD1 (5 bases). The TCR comes from a man between 50 and 75 years old who received an inactivated influenza vaccine. The source material was PBMCs from blood, sampled approximately 22 months after vaccination. Written as DNA, the CDR3 is TGTGCCAGCAGTTCAAAGGGGAATAGCAATCAGCCCCAGCATTTT. It specifies CASSSKGNSNQPQHF.